Below are 30 T cell receptor beta chains sequenced from a single sample in a study of blood T cell repertoires in COVID-19. The assay was immunoSEQ multiplex PCR, and TCRdb's table has in-frame clones only and misses some. Seen here are 180,000 or so clones, about 80% observed once, and the top ten hold around 8.1%. The sample consisted of peripheral blood. These receptors were obtained from a woman aged 50 to 60 with active or convalescent COVID-19.

This clone was observed a few times. CDR3 sequence reads: CASTPRASNQPQHF. The CDR3 nucleotides are TGTGCCAGCACCCCCAGGGCCAGCAATCAGCCCCAGCATTTT. The chain has TRBV28 and TRBJ1-5; tentatively, D is TRBD1 (5 bases). CDR3 size: 14 residues. Trimming removed 7 bases from V and 1 base from J, with 11 bases in between. CDR1 and CDR2 from the germline V gene are MDHEN and SYDVKM.

This clone was detected a few times. As DNA, the CDR3 is TGTGCCAGCAGGGTTAGCGGGAGGGCCACCGGGGAGCTGTTTTTT. Translating it yields CASRVSGRATGELFF. The chain combines TRBV5-5 with TRBJ2-2, with 11 nucleotides matching TRBD2. The CDR3 is made up of 15 amino acids. J gave up 4 bases and V 5 bases, and 4 bases lay outside the gene matches. The germline gives CDR1 SGHKS, CDR2 YYEKEE (reference sequence).

This chain joins TRBV3-1 (or the pseudogene TRBV3-2) and TRBJ1-3, with TRBD1 identical over 9 bases. Germline V CDR1 and CDR2: LGHDT, YNNKEL (reference sequence). V lost 1 base and J lost 7; bases outside the gene matches: 5. The CDR3 covers 15 residues. The CDR3, as DNA: TGTGCCAGCAGCCAAGGGATGGGACAGGGCAACACCATATATTTT. Protein product: CASSQGMGQGNTIYF.

V usage is TRBV10-2 and J usage is TRBJ1-2; D is undetermined. Trimming took 2 bases from V and 8 from J, leaving 15 bases between them. Germline loops: CDR1 WSHSY, CDR2 SAAADI. The CDR3 sequence is 14 residues long. CDR3 nucleotides: TGCGCCAGCAGTGAGACGAGGGAGGGCGGCGGCTACACCTTC. Its translation is CASSETREGGGYTF.

This clone has a single count. The V gene is TRBV7-2, the J gene TRBJ1-4; TRBD1 matches at 8 bases. The CDR3 extends over 15 amino acids. CDR1 and CDR2 from the germline V gene are SGHTA and FQGNSA. Trimming cost V 4 bases and J 6 bases; bases outside gene matches: 7. The CDR3 sequence is CASSSTGDQHEKLFF. The DNA of the CDR3 is TGTGCCAGCAGCTCGACAGGGGATCAACATGAAAAACTGTTTTTT.

The chain links TRBV6-1 to TRBJ1-4, with TRBD1 matching 7 bases. This CDR3 contains 18 residues. Germline V lookup: CDR1 MNHNS, CDR2 SASEGT. V shed 4 bases, J shed 0 bases, and the junction held 11 bases outside the gene matches. CDR3 nucleotides: TGTGCCAGCAGTGGGCAGACAGGGCCTATTGCAACTAATGAAAAACTGTTTTTT. Its translation: CASSGQTGPIATNEKLFF.

V usage is TRBV30 and J usage is TRBJ2-7, with D possibly matching TRBD1 (5 bases). Trimming removed 6 bases at V and 5 bases at J, with 11 bases between. Per germline, CDR1 GTSNPN and CDR2 SVGIG (reference sequence). The CDR3 length is 11 residues. This CDR3 is CACSDRDEQYF. The CDR3 nucleotides read TGTGCCTGCTCAGACAGAGACGAGCAGTACTTC.

The chain combines TRBV5-8 with TRBJ1-5; maybe TRBD1 (5 bases). The V end lost 1 base, the J end lost 4 bases, and 6 bases lay between the germline ends. The germline V gene has CDR1 SGHTS and CDR2 YDEGEE. CDR3 length: 13 amino acids. The CDR3 nucleotides are TGTGCCAGCAGCTTGAGGGGAAATCAGCCCCAGCATTTT. The encoded protein is CASSLRGNQPQHF.

For the CDR3, the DNA is TGTGCCAGTACCTCTCAGGCCATTAGAGTCGAAGCTTTCTTT. This sequence encodes CASTSQAIRVEAFF. The V call is TRBV19, the J call TRBJ1-1, with D unresolved. Germline V lookup: CDR1 LNHDA, CDR2 SQIVND (reference sequence). The CDR3 is 14 amino acids. The V and J ends lost 7 bases and 8 bases respectively, with 20 bases between them.

This clone has only one observation. The chain is built from TRBV2 and TRBJ2-5, with D uncertain. Trimming removed 4 bases at V and 5 bases at J, with 8 bases between. This CDR3 is built from 12 residues. Germline V gene data show CDR1 as SNHLY and CDR2 as FYNNEI. In nucleotides, the CDR3 is TGTGCCAGCAGTGCTGAGGTCGAGACCCAGTACTTC. This codes for CASSAEVETQYF.

V gene TRBV14 combines with J gene TRBJ2-1; possible D gene TRBD2, 5 bases. V was trimmed by 1 base and J by 10 bases, leaving 11 bases between them. CDR3 size: 13 residues. The germline V gene encodes CDR1 SGHDN and CDR2 FVKESK. The CDR3 loop reads CASSQVQSGEQFF. CDR3 DNA sequence: TGTGCCAGCAGCCAAGTCCAGAGCGGAGAGCAGTTCTTC.

This clone is medium-sized by share. The V and J genes are TRBV14 and TRBJ1-1; unclear D gene. Germline loops: CDR1 SGHDN, CDR2 FVKESK. Deletions cut 4 bases from V and 0 bases from J, with 6 bases between. The CDR3 length is 13 residues. CDR3 in amino acids: CASSLQMNTEAFF. In nucleotides, the CDR3 is TGTGCCAGCAGCCTTCAAATGAACACTGAAGCTTTCTTT.

This clone is a singleton in its sample. The chain has TRBV7-2 and TRBJ2-1; D is unresolved. Germline CDR1 is SGHTA and CDR2 is FQGNSA. V was clipped by 0 bases and J by 3 bases, with 6 bases between them. The CDR3 length is 14 residues. The CDR3 loop is CASSLAAGYNEQFF. CDR3 nucleotides: TGTGCCAGCAGCTTAGCGGCTGGCTACAATGAGCAGTTCTTC.

As DNA, the CDR3 is TGTGCCAGCTCACCGGTGTCCGACTTACCACCCCTCCACTTT. Its protein is CASSPVSDLPPLHF. The chain is built from TRBV18 and TRBJ1-6; no firm D call. Looked up from germline, CDR1 is KGHSH and CDR2 is LQKENI. The CDR3 is made up of 14 amino acids. V was trimmed by 3 bases and J by 11 bases, leaving 14 bases between them.

This clone was picked up one time. The gene calls are TRBV28 and TRBJ1-2; D is possibly TRBD1 (5 bases). Looked up from germline, CDR1 is MDHEN and CDR2 is SYDVKM. Trimming removed 5 bases at V and 2 bases at J, with 21 bases between. The CDR3 covers 17 residues. Here the CDR3 DNA reads TGTGCCAGCAGTCAACCCCTCTTGGGACGGGGGAACTATGGCTACACCTTC. Its translation is CASSQPLLGRGNYGYTF.

V gene TRBV6-5 combines with J gene TRBJ1-2; 11 positions match TRBD1. The ends lost 6 bases at V and 4 bases at J; junction bases unmatched: 4. The CDR3 loop spans 14 amino acids. Germline CDR1 MNHEY, CDR2 SVGAGI. This CDR3 reads CASRRTGGGYGYTF. The CDR3 bases are TGTGCCAGCAGGCGGACAGGGGGCGGCTATGGCTACACCTTC.

This sequence joins TRBV5-1 and TRBJ2-1; D may be TRBD1 (6 bases). Germline V lookup: CDR1 SGHRS, CDR2 YFSETQ. Trimming removed 3 bases from V and 10 bases from J, with 17 bases in between. The CDR3 runs to 14 residues. The CDR3 loop reads CASSSTAGAGEQFF. The CDR3 DNA sequence: TGCGCCAGCAGCTCTACAGCAGGGGCAGGAGAGCAGTTCTTC.

The chain has TRBV9 and TRBJ2-1; tentatively, D is TRBD2 (6 bases). The CDR3 totals 13 residues. Germline V gene sequence: CDR1 SGDLS, CDR2 YYNGEE. Deletions cut 10 bases from V and 6 bases from J, with 17 bases between. The CDR3 loop is CAPGTARLNEQFF. CDR3 coding DNA: TGTGCCCCGGGGACTGCCAGACTCAATGAGCAGTTCTTC.

This clone occurred once. The chain couples TRBV29-1 to TRBJ2-2; 7 nucleotides line up with TRBD1. The germline gives CDR1 SQVTM, CDR2 ANQGSEA. The CDR3 covers 15 residues. The J segment lost 2 bases and the V segment lost 7 bases, leaving 10 bases of the junction unmatched. The CDR3 sequence is CSARETGPNTGELFF. The CDR3 coding sequence is TGCAGCGCTAGAGAGACAGGGCCCAACACCGGGGAGCTGTTTTTT.

Points on this clone: The identical CDR3 is also encoded by other nucleotide sequences in the sample. The chain links TRBV7-2 to TRBJ2-3; 13 positions agree with TRBD2. The CDR3 is 15 amino acids. Germline lookup yields CDR1 SGHTA and CDR2 FQGNSA. The J segment lost 4 bases and the V segment lost 6 bases, leaving 4 bases of the junction unmatched. CDR3 in DNA: TGTGCCAGCAGTTTACTAGCGGGAGGGCCAGATACGCAGTATTTT. This gives the protein CASSLLAGGPDTQYF.

The chain combines TRBV7-2 with TRBJ1-6; D might be TRBD1 (6 bases). CDR1 is SGHTA and CDR2 is FQGNSA in the germline V gene. The CDR3 has 17 residues. V was clipped by 3 bases and J by 6 bases, with 18 bases between them. The CDR3 DNA sequence: TGTGCCAGCAGCTTTACCGGGACAAAGGTCCCTAATTCACCCCTCCACTTT. Its protein is CASSFTGTKVPNSPLHF.

V gene TRBV19 combines with J gene TRBJ1-5; 7 bases are a match to TRBD1. The germline V gene encodes CDR1 LNHDA and CDR2 SQIVND (reference sequence). V shed 5 bases, J shed 7 bases, and the junction held 8 bases outside the gene matches. The CDR3 totals 14 residues. The chain's CDR3 is CASSPRTGEQPQHF. In nucleotides, the CDR3 is TGTGCCAGTAGTCCCCGGACAGGAGAACAGCCCCAGCATTTT.

In its sample, this clone was seen a few times. The genes are TRBV28 and TRBJ1-2, with a possible D match to TRBD1 (6 bases). CDR3 length: 14 residues. CDR1 and CDR2 from the germline V gene are MDHEN and SYDVKM. V gave up 5 bases and J gave up 4 bases, with 14 bases separating them. CDR3 coding DNA: TGTGCCAGCAGTGGGGGAGGGGGTGCCTATGGCTACACCTTC. Its protein is CASSGGGGAYGYTF.

This clone has a handful of counts. The V gene is TRBV20-1, the J gene TRBJ1-5, with D maybe TRBD1 (5 bases). The CDR3 is 16 residues long. V lost 3 bases to trimming and J lost 0 bases, with 15 bases between them. CDR1 is DFQATT and CDR2 is SNEGSKA in the germline V gene (reference sequence). The DNA for the CDR3 is TGCAGTGCTAGTCGGAGGCGGGGGGATAGCAATCAGCCCCAGCATTTT. Its translation is CSASRRRGDSNQPQHF.

This clone was detected only a few times. The V and J genes are TRBV10-3 and TRBJ1-3; the match to TRBD1 covers 7 bases. Trimming took 6 bases from V and 2 from J; bases not matched to a gene: 4. This CDR3 is 14 amino acids long. Germline loops: CDR1 ENHRY, CDR2 SYGVKD. CDR3 bases: TGTGCCATCAGGGGGGACAGACCTGGAAACACCATATATTTT. Protein: CAIRGDRPGNTIYF.

In its sample, this clone was seen a few times. CDR3 protein: CAPSKGGDLYTDTQYF. The CDR3 bases are TGTGCCCCCAGCAAGGGGGGGGATCTGTACACAGATACGCAGTATTTT. The chain joins TRBV9 to TRBJ2-3; tentative D call: TRBD2 (7 bases). The CDR3 has 16 amino acids. V was cut by 10 bases and J by 2 bases, with 23 bases left in between. Germline V lookup: CDR1 SGDLS, CDR2 YYNGEE.

This clone has only one observation. The chain has TRBV5-1 and TRBJ1-2; TRBD1 agrees at 10 bases. Per the germline V gene, CDR1 is SGHRS and CDR2 is YFSETQ. V dropped 1 base and J dropped 6; count of bases not matched to a gene: 3. The CDR3 is 14 amino acids. CDR3 region: CASSLTDRGHGYTF. As DNA, the CDR3 is TGCGCCAGCAGCTTGACAGACAGGGGGCATGGCTACACCTTC. Combining the CDR3 with reference TRBV5-1 and TRBJ1-2 gives the whole variable domain KAGVTQTPRYLIKTRGQQVTLSCSPISGHRSVSWYQQTPGQGLQFLFEYFSETQRNKGNFPGRFSGRQFSNSRSEMNVSTLELGDSALYLCASSLTDRGHGYTFGSGTRLTVV.

CDR3 loop: CASSRDRTTNEQYF. The DNA for the CDR3 is TGTGCCAGCAGCAGGGACAGGACTACTAACGAGCAGTACTTC. The rearrangement joins TRBV2 to TRBJ2-7; 8 bases agree with TRBD1. The CDR3 is made up of 14 amino acids. Germline-derived CDR1 and CDR2 are SNHLY and FYNNEI. The trim removed 6 bases at V and 5 bases at J, leaving 9 bases unmatched.

This clone is a singleton in its sample. The CDR3 loop reads CASSTSGRVVDEQFF. The CDR3 region has the DNA TGTGCCAGCAGCACTAGCGGGAGGGTGGTGGATGAGCAGTTCTTC. The chain employs TRBV7-2 and TRBJ2-1, with 13 positions matching TRBD2. J lost 8 bases, V lost 5 bases, and 6 bases had no gene match. CDR1 and CDR2 (germline): SGHTA, FQGNSA. This CDR3 comprises 15 residues.

The gene calls are TRBV5-1 and TRBJ2-1, with 8 bases aligning to TRBD1. Germline CDR1 SGHRS, CDR2 YFSETQ. Losses at the gene ends were 1 base for V and 4 bases for J; bases not matched to a gene: 4. This CDR3 comprises 15 residues. The CDR3 DNA reads TGCGCCAGCAGCTTGCAACAGGGGGAATACAATGAGCAGTTCTTC. Its translation is CASSLQQGEYNEQFF. The complete variable domain, with remaining parts taken from reference TRBV5-1 and TRBJ2-1, reads KAGVTQTPRYLIKTRGQQVTLSCSPISGHRSVSWYQQTPGQGLQFLFEYFSETQRNKGNFPGRFSGRQFSNSRSEMNVSTLELGDSALYLCASSLQQGEYNEQFFGPGTRLTVL.